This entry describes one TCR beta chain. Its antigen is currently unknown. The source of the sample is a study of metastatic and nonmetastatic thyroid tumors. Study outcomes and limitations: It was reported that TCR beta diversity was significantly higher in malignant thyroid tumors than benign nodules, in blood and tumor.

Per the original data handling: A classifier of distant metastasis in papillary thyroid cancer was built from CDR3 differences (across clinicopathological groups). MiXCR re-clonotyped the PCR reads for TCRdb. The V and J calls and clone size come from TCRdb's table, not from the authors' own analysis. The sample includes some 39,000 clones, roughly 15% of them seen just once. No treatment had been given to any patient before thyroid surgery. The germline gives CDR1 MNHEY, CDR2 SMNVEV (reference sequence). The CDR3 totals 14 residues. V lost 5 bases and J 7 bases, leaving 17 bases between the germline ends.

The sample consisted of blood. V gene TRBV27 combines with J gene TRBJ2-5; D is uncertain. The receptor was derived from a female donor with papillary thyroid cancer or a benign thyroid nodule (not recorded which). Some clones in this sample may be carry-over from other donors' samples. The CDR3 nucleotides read TGTGCCAGCAGTAACACGAAAGCCGAGGTGACCCAGTACTTC. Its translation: CASSNTKAEVTQYF.